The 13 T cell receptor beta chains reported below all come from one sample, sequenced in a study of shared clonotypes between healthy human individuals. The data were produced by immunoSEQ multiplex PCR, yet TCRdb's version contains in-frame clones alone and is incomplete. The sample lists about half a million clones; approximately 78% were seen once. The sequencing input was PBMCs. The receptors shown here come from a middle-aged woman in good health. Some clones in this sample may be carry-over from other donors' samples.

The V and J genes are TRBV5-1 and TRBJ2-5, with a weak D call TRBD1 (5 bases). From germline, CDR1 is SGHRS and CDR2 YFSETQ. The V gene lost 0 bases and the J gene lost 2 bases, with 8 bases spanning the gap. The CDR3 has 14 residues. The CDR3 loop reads CASSLGQLQETQYF. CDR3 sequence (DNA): TGCGCCAGCAGCTTGGGACAGTTGCAAGAGACCCAGTACTTC.

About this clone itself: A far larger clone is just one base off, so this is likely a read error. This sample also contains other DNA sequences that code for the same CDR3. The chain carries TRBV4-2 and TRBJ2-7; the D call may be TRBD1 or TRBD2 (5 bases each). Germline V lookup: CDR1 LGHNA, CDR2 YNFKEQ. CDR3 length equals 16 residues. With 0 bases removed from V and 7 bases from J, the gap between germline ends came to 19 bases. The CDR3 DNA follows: TGTGCCAGCAGCCAAGACGAGGGGCAGGGCGTCGATGAGCAGTACTTC. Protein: CASSQDEGQGVDEQYF.

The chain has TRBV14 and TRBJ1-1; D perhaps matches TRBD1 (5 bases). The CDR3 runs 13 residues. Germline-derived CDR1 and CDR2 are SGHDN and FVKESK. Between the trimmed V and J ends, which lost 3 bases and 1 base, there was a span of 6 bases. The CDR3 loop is CASSHTGNTEAFF. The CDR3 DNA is TGTGCCAGCAGCCATACAGGGAACACTGAAGCTTTCTTT.

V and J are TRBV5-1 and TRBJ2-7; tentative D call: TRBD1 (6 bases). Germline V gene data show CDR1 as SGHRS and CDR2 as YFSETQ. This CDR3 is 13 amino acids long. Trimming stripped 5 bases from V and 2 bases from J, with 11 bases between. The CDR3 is CASSQGQPYEQYF. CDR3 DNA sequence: TGCGCCAGCAGTCAGGGACAACCCTACGAGCAGTACTTC.

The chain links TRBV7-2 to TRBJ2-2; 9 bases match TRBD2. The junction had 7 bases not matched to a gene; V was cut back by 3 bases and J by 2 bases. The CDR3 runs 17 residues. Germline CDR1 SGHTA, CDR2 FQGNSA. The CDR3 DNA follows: TGTGCCAGCAGCTTTCGTGTAGCGGGGGAAAACACCGGGGAGCTGTTTTTT. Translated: CASSFRVAGENTGELFF.

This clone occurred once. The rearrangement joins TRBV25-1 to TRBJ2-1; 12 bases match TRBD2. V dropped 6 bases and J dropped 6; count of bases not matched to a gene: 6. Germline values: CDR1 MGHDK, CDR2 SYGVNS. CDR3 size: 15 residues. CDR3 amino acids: CASRMTSGSINEQFF. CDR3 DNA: TGTGCCAGCAGGATGACTAGCGGGAGTATCAATGAGCAGTTCTTC.

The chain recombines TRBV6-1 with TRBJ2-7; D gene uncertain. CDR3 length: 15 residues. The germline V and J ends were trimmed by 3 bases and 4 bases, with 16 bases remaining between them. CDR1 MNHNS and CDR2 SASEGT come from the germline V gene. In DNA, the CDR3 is TGTGCCAGCAGTGATTCTGGGCAGATTGGGTACGAGCAGTACTTC. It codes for CASSDSGQIGYEQYF.

The CDR3 DNA follows: TGCAGCGTTGGTGTGGCAGATCACACCCCAAGGACCGGGATTCAAGATACGCAGTATTTT. This codes for CSVGVADHTPRTGIQDTQYF. The chain couples TRBV29-1 to TRBJ2-3; TRBD2 might be the D (5 bases). Trimming removed 4 bases from V and 5 bases from J, with 34 bases in between. The CDR3 is made up of 20 amino acids. Per germline, CDR1 SQVTM and CDR2 ANQGSEA.

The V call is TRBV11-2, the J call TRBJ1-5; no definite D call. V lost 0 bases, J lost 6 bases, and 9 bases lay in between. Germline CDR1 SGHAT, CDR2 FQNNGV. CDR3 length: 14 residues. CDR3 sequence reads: CASSLDSAAQPQHF. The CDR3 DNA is TGTGCCAGCAGCTTAGATAGTGCCGCTCAGCCCCAGCATTTT.

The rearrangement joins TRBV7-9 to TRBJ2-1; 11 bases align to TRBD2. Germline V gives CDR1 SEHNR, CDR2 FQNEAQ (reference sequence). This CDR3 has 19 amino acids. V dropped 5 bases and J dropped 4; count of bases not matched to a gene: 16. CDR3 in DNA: TGTGCCAGCAGCGTCCCCCGGGACAGCGGGACTAGCGGTTACAATGAGCAGTTCTTC. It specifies CASSVPRDSGTSGYNEQFF.

CDR3 amino acids: CASSTINSPLHF. CDR3 DNA sequence: TGTGCCAGCAGCACAATCAATTCACCCCTCCACTTT. This rearrangement joins TRBV11-2 to TRBJ1-6; no clear D gene. The germline V gene encodes CDR1 SGHAT and CDR2 FQNNGV. The CDR3 length is 12 residues. V lost 5 bases to trimming and J lost 7 bases, with 6 bases between them.

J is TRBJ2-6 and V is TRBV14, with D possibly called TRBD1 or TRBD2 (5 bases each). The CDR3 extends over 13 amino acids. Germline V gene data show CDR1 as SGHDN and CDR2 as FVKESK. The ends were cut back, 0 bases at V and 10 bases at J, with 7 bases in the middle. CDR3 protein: CASSQDGGNVLTF. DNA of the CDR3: TGTGCCAGCAGCCAAGATGGGGGAAACGTCCTGACTTTC.

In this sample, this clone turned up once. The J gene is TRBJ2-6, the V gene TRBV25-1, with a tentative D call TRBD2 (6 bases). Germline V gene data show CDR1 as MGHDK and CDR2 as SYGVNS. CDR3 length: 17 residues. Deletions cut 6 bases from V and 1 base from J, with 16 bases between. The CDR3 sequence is CASRGTGGTSGANVLTF. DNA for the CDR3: TGTGCCAGCAGGGGAACAGGTGGGACTTCTGGGGCCAACGTCCTGACTTTC.